Listed below are T cell receptor beta chains from one sample, sequenced in a study of siplizumab effects on memory and regulatory T cells. TCRdb's copy holds only in-frame clones and misses some; the assay was immunoSEQ multiplex PCR. Of 95,000 to 100,000 clones in the sample, approximately 91% were seen once. Sequenced input: non-Treg CD4+ T cells sorted from blood. The source is a human donor in good health. Each CDR3 is given with its conserved first and last residue. Fields, in order: J gene, D gene, V gene, clone size, CDR3 protein, CDR3 DNA. The D gene is left open where the match is weak. The size of a clone is reported for some rows only, either as once, few or many, or as a class for expanded clones.

>TRBJ2-7|-|TRBV28|-
CASSFPGGGSYEQYF
TGTGCCAGCAGTTTTCCCGGAGGGGGGAGCTACGAGCAGTACTTC
>TRBJ1-5|TRBD1|TRBV5-4|-
CASSLEAGQYNQPQHF
TGTGCCAGCAGCTTGGAGGCGGGACAGTACAATCAGCCCCAGCATTTT
>TRBJ1-3|-|TRBV9|-
CASSRRQTRGGNTIYF
TGTGCCAGCAGCAGACGACAGACACGAGGGGGAAACACCATATATTTT
>TRBJ1-1|-|TRBV6-1|-
CASSEALQGYPEAFF
TGTGCCAGCAGTGAAGCCCTCCAGGGCTACCCTGAAGCTTTCTTT
>TRBJ1-4|-|TRBV7-9|-
CASSLGSNEKLFF
TGTGCCAGCAGCTTGGGGTCTAATGAAAAACTGTTTTTT
>TRBJ2-1|-|TRBV11-2|-
CASSLVVPGSHNEQFF
TGTGCCAGCAGCTTAGTGGTTCCGGGTTCCCACAATGAGCAGTTCTTC
>TRBJ1-2|-|TRBV7-9|-
CASSLDSQGYGYTF
TGTGCCAGCAGCTTAGATAGCCAGGGGTATGGCTACACCTTC
>TRBJ1-1|-|TRBV10-2|once
CASSAGREAFF
TGCGCCAGCAGTGCCGGGAGGGAAGCTTTCTTT
>TRBJ2-1|TRBD2|TRBV7-3|-
CASSLTGTSDYNEQFF
TGTGCCAGCAGCTTAACCGGGACTAGCGATTACAATGAGCAGTTCTTC
>TRBJ2-7|-|TRBV5-1|-
CASSLAAHAYEQYF
TGCGCCAGCAGCTTGGCGGCACATGCCTACGAGCAGTACTTC
>TRBJ2-7|TRBD2|TRBV11-3|-
CASFPGAPGLAGGGVYEQYF
TGTGCCAGCTTCCCCGGAGCACCGGGACTAGCGGGAGGTGGCGTCTACGAGCAGTACTTC
>TRBJ1-1|-|TRBV5-1|-
CASGDRDTSEAFF
TGCGCCAGCGGAGACCGGGACACGTCTGAAGCTTTCTTT
>TRBJ2-1|TRBD2|TRBV5-8|-
CASSLAFRTSGSSYNEQFF
TGTGCCAGCAGCTTGGCCTTCAGGACTAGCGGGAGCTCCTACAATGAGCAGTTCTTC
>TRBJ2-5|-|TRBV6-6|-
CASSYGGAQETQYF
TGTGCCAGCAGTTACGGGGGGGCGCAAGAGACCCAGTACTTC
>TRBJ1-2|TRBD1|TRBV28|once
CASGDSYGYTF
TGTGCCAGCGGGGACAGCTATGGCTACACCTTC
>TRBJ1-1|-|TRBV19|-
CASSIGAGRGTEAFF
TGTGCCAGTAGTATCGGGGCAGGCCGGGGGACTGAAGCTTTCTTT
>TRBJ2-1|TRBD1|TRBV19|-
CASSTGQVFSYEQFF
TGTGCCAGTAGTACGGGACAGGTGTTCTCCTATGAGCAGTTCTTC
>TRBJ2-7|-|TRBV7-9|once
CASSLAQGWAYEQYF
TGTGCCAGCAGCTTAGCGCAGGGGTGGGCCTACGAGCAGTACTTC
>TRBJ1-3|-|TRBV29-1|-
CSVVAGSGNTIYF
TGCAGCGTTGTCGCAGGGTCTGGAAACACCATATATTTT
>TRBJ2-3|-|TRBV2|-
CASNGGADTQYF
TGTGCCAGCAATGGGGGCGCAGATACGCAGTATTTT
>TRBJ2-1|-|TRBV5-1|-
CASSLARRWTNNEQFF
TGCGCCAGCAGCTTGGCCAGGCGATGGACGAACAATGAGCAGTTCTTC
>TRBJ2-3|TRBD2|TRBV15|-
CATSKVSGSGTDTQYF
TGTGCCACCAGCAAAGTTAGCGGGAGCGGGACAGATACGCAGTATTTT